The 17 T cell receptor beta chains below all came from one sample that was sequenced in a study of human versus mouse CDR3 diversity and MHC coevolution. Using immunoSEQ multiplex PCR, the repertoire was profiled, and TCRdb retains in-frame clones only, with some absent. The repertoire includes about 77,000 clones, 80% to 95% of them detected once, and less than 0.16% sits in the top ten. The sample was naive CD4+ T cells from blood. Documented subset: CD45RO-negative CD62L-positive naive CD4 T cells. The source of these receptors is a person aged 30-70 years in good health.

This sequence joins TRBV6-1 and TRBJ2-1; TRBD1 agrees at 8 bases. V dropped 1 base and J dropped 3; count of bases not matched to a gene: 8. The CDR3 spans 17 residues. The germline gives CDR1 MNHNS, CDR2 SASEGT. CDR3 sequence (DNA): TGTGCCAGCAGTGAAGACCCCCCCGGGACAGGCTACAATGAGCAGTTCTTC. Its protein product is CASSEDPPGTGYNEQFF.

This chain uses TRBV14 with TRBJ2-7; 8 nucleotides align to TRBD2. Germline V gene sequence: CDR1 SGHDN, CDR2 FVKESK. Trimming at V came to 6 bases and at J to 9 bases, leaving 7 bases not matched to a gene. CDR3 length: 12 residues. In DNA, the CDR3 is TGTGCCAGCAGTCCCTCGGGAGGGAGGCAGTACTTC. This translates into CASSPSGGRQYF.

The chain has TRBV5-1 and TRBJ2-1; D perhaps matches TRBD1 (5 bases). Germline-derived CDR1 and CDR2 are SGHRS and YFSETQ. This CDR3 spans 13 amino acids. Trimming shortened V by 4 bases and J by 3 bases, and 8 bases separated the two germline ends. CDR3 amino acids: CASSTDSYNEQFF. CDR3 bases: TGCGCCAGCAGCACAGACAGCTACAATGAGCAGTTCTTC.

The CDR3 DNA is TGTGCCAGCAGCTCGGGGGGTAACTATGGCTACACCTTC. This codes for CASSSGGNYGYTF. The chain carries TRBV7-9 and TRBJ1-2, with D perhaps matching TRBD1 (5 bases). V gave up 4 bases and J gave up 1 base, with 7 bases separating them. CDR3 length: 13 amino acids. The V gene's germline CDR1 is SEHNR and CDR2 FQNEAQ (reference sequence).

The chain is built from TRBV7-6 and TRBJ1-1, with D perhaps matching TRBD1 (5 bases). The CDR3 sequence is 15 residues long. The germline V and J ends were trimmed by 1 base and 3 bases, with 12 bases remaining between them. CDR1 and CDR2 (germline): SGHVS, FNYEAQ. CDR3: CASSLEAGRYTEAFF. CDR3 DNA sequence: TGTGCCAGCAGCTTAGAGGCAGGGCGTTACACTGAAGCTTTCTTT.

The chain joins TRBV19 to TRBJ1-2; 8 nucleotides align to TRBD1. J was trimmed by 2 bases and V by 4 bases; bases with no gene match: 0. This CDR3 has 13 residues. The germline gives CDR1 LNHDA, CDR2 SQIVND (reference sequence). CDR3 sequence reads: CASSRQGNYGYTF. CDR3 nucleotide sequence: TGTGCCAGTAGTAGACAGGGGAACTATGGCTACACCTTC.

The CDR3 loop is CASSFAGSDTGELFF. CDR3 DNA sequence: TGTGCCAGCAGCTTCGCCGGGAGTGACACCGGGGAGCTGTTTTTT. The chain recombines TRBV7-2 with TRBJ2-2; D is possibly TRBD2 (6 bases). V gave up 3 bases and J gave up 3 bases, with 11 bases separating them. Germline CDR1 and CDR2: SGHTA and FQGNSA. The CDR3 extends over 15 amino acids.

This chain joins TRBV7-6 and TRBJ1-4; D possibly corresponds to TRBD1 (5 bases). Deletions cut 3 bases from V and 0 bases from J, with 11 bases between. The CDR3 is 16 amino acids. Germline loops: CDR1 SGHVS, CDR2 FNYEAQ. In nucleotides, the CDR3 is TGTGCCAGCAGCTTGCAGGGCCTTTCAACTAATGAAAAACTGTTTTTT. Translated: CASSLQGLSTNEKLFF.

The J gene is TRBJ2-3, the V gene TRBV29-1; possibly TRBD1 for D (6 bases). The CDR3 has 12 residues. V lost 8 bases to trimming and J lost 1 base, with 10 bases between them. The germline CDR1 and CDR2 sequences are SQVTM and ANQGSEA. The CDR3 loop is CSTGHRTDTQYF. CDR3 sequence (DNA): TGCAGCACGGGACATCGCACAGATACGCAGTATTTT.

The CDR3 DNA is TGTGCCAGCAGCTTAGATGCCGGTCCGGGCTCCTACGAGCAGTACTTC. Translation: CASSLDAGPGSYEQYF. The rearrangement links TRBV7-8 to TRBJ2-7; D unclear. The ends were cut back, 1 base at V and 0 bases at J, with 13 bases in the middle. Looked up from germline, CDR1 is SGHVS and CDR2 is FQNEAQ. The CDR3 spans 16 residues.

The chain employs TRBV27 and TRBJ2-1, with TRBD2 matching 10 bases. The CDR3 has 16 residues. V lost 4 bases and J lost 4; bases outside the gene matches: 7. The germline V gene encodes CDR1 MNHEY and CDR2 SMNVEV (reference sequence). CDR3 DNA: TGTGCCAGCAGTTATTCCGCTAGCGGGGGATACAATGAGCAGTTCTTC. Its protein is CASSYSASGGYNEQFF.

The chain joins TRBV7-9 to TRBJ2-1, with TRBD1 matching 11 bases. V gave up 5 bases and J gave up 6 bases; unmatched junction bases: 6. The CDR3 has 15 residues. CDR1 SEHNR and CDR2 FQNEAQ come from the germline V gene (reference sequence). CDR3 amino acids: CASSPGTGGGNEQFF. The CDR3 DNA is TGTGCCAGCAGCCCAGGGACAGGGGGAGGCAATGAGCAGTTCTTC.

The J gene is TRBJ1-2, the V gene TRBV30, with TRBD1 matching 7 bases. The J segment lost 6 bases and the V segment lost 2 bases, leaving 6 bases of the junction unmatched. This CDR3 contains 13 residues. CDR1 is GTSNPN, CDR2 SVGIG, per germline (reference sequence). The CDR3 protein is CAWSRQGKDGYTF. DNA of the CDR3: TGTGCCTGGAGTCGACAGGGAAAGGATGGCTACACCTTC.

The V and J genes are TRBV7-6 and TRBJ2-5; 10 bases map to TRBD1. The CDR3 length is 18 residues. V shed 2 bases, J shed 9 bases, and the junction held 18 bases outside the gene matches. In germline, CDR1 is SGHVS, CDR2 FNYEAQ. Written as DNA, the CDR3 is TGTGCCAGCAGCTTACGTCGGTTGGGGACAGGGGACGATTGGGCCCAGTACTTC. This codes for CASSLRRLGTGDDWAQYF.

This clone was found once. The gene calls are TRBV5-1 and TRBJ2-7; TRBD1 agrees at 9 bases. V lost 0 bases, J lost 2 bases, and 0 bases stayed unmatched. The CDR3 is 14 residues long. CDR1 is SGHRS and CDR2 is YFSETQ in the germline V gene. The DNA for the CDR3 is TGCGCCAGCAGCTTGGGACAGGGGGCCTACGAGCAGTACTTC. It specifies CASSLGQGAYEQYF.

J is TRBJ2-5 and V is TRBV25-1, with a possible D match to TRBD2 (7 bases). V gave up 4 bases and J gave up 4 bases, with 25 bases separating them. Germline lookup yields CDR1 MGHDK and CDR2 SYGVNS. This CDR3 comprises 18 residues. The CDR3 region is CASSGSTGRAEGGETQYF. DNA for the CDR3: TGTGCCAGCAGTGGATCTACAGGGAGGGCAGAAGGAGGAGAGACCCAGTACTTC.

This clone has only one observation. The rearrangement joins TRBV30 to TRBJ1-5; 8 bases are a match to TRBD1. The junction had 6 bases not matched to a gene; V was cut back by 2 bases and J by 6 bases. The length of the CDR3 is 14 residues. Germline V CDR1 and CDR2: GTSNPN, SVGIG (reference sequence). The CDR3 bases are TGTGCCTGGAGTTTACAGGGGGTGCGTCAGCCCCAGCATTTT. This codes for CAWSLQGVRQPQHF.